Below are 23 T cell receptor beta chains sequenced from a single sample in a study of blood T cells in healthy people across ages. Together with a sample-barcoded 5' primer, a J-beta primer mix was included in a second PCR lasting about 7 to 11 cycles. TCRdb passed the 5' RACE reads through MiXCR, listing each CDR3 protein once. The table records over a million distinct CDR3 sequences, approximately 38% of them present only once. Sequenced: blood. The receptors were gathered from a woman younger than 35 in good health.

This clonotype occurred a few times. The V gene is TRBV7-2, the J gene TRBJ2-7, with TRBD2 matching over 7 bases. CDR1 is SGHTA and CDR2 is FQGNSA in the germline V gene. V shed 2 bases and J 2 bases; nucleotides not matched to a gene: 6. This CDR3 has 15 residues. CDR3: CASSLSGTNTYEQYF. CDR3 nucleotides: TGTGCCAGCAGCTTATCCGGGACTAACACCTACGAGCAGTACTTC.

The chain combines TRBV30 with TRBJ1-1; TRBD1 aligns across 9 bases. This CDR3 has 16 residues. With V trimmed by 3 bases and J by 0 bases, 8 bases remained unmatched. Per the germline V gene, CDR1 is GTSNPN and CDR2 is SVGIG (reference sequence). CDR3 protein: CAWSPGQGRMNTEAFF. The CDR3 DNA follows: TGTGCCTGGAGCCCCGGACAGGGGCGAATGAACACTGAAGCTTTCTTT. Using reference TRBV30 and TRBJ1-1 for the parts outside the CDR3, the full variable domain is SQTIHQWPATLVQPVGSPLSLECTVEGTSNPNLYWYRQAAGRGLQLLFYSVGIGQISSEVPQNLSASRPQDRQFILSSKKLLLSDSGFYLCAWSPGQGRMNTEAFFGQGTRLTVV.

CDR3: CASSEAARYSYEQYF. The CDR3 DNA is TGTGCCAGCAGTGAAGCGGCCAGGTATTCCTACGAGCAGTACTTC. The genes are TRBV6-1 and TRBJ2-7; D is undetermined. This CDR3 has 15 amino acids. Germline values: CDR1 MNHNS, CDR2 SASEGT. The V and J ends lost 0 bases and 1 base respectively, with 10 bases between them.

The chain has TRBV25-1 and TRBJ2-7; 7 nucleotides match TRBD2. This CDR3 comprises 15 residues. Germline lookup yields CDR1 MGHDK and CDR2 SYGVNS. Trimming at V came to 1 base and at J to 0 bases, leaving 3 bases not matched to a gene. CDR3 region: CASSELREPSYEQYF. CDR3 sequence (DNA): TGTGCCAGCAGTGAATTGCGGGAGCCCTCCTACGAGCAGTACTTC.

This clonotype turned up a few times. CDR3 nucleotide sequence: TGTGCCAGCAGTTACGGCCAGGGGGTCGGCTATGGCTACACCTTC. Its protein product is CASSYGQGVGYGYTF. J is TRBJ1-2 and V is TRBV6-5, with 7 bases aligning to TRBD1. The CDR3 loop spans 15 amino acids. From germline, CDR1 is MNHEY and CDR2 SVGAGI. The ends lost 2 bases at V and 4 bases at J; junction bases unmatched: 7.

This clonotype was observed a handful of times. The V call is TRBV4-1, the J call TRBJ2-6; possible D gene TRBD2, 5 bases. The CDR3 spans 17 residues. Trimming removed 1 base from V and 0 bases from J, with 10 bases in between. Germline-derived CDR1 and CDR2 are MGHRA and YSYEKL. CDR3 sequence reads: CASSQGSGSSGANVLTF. The CDR3 DNA is TGCGCCAGCAGCCAAGGGAGCGGTAGCTCTGGGGCCAACGTCCTGACTTTC.

This clonotype has a handful of counts. V usage is TRBV7-9 and J usage is TRBJ2-7; D unclear. Germline loops: CDR1 SEHNR, CDR2 FQNEAQ (reference sequence). V was shortened by 5 bases and J by 0 bases, with 11 bases between the two germline ends. CDR3 size: 14 residues. The CDR3 bases are TGTGCCAGCAGCCGACGCGACGGCTCCTACGAGCAGTACTTC. Its protein is CASSRRDGSYEQYF. The variable domain in full, with the rest retrieved from reference TRBV7-9 and TRBJ2-7, is DTGVSQNPRHKITKRGQNVTFRCDPISEHNRLYWYRQTLGQGPEFLTYFQNEAQLEKSRLLSDRFSAERPKGSFSTLEIQRTEQGDSAMYLCASSRRDGSYEQYFGPGTRLTVT.

At least ten counts were recorded for this clonotype. The chain links TRBV15 to TRBJ1-3, with 8 bases that match TRBD1. Germline values: CDR1 LNHNV, CDR2 YYDKDF (reference sequence). The junction had 2 bases not matched to a gene; V was cut back by 4 bases and J by 3 bases. The CDR3 is made up of 14 amino acids. CDR3 amino acids: CATSTDRGGNTIYF. CDR3 sequence (DNA): TGTGCCACCAGCACCGACAGGGGTGGAAACACCATATATTTT.

The rearrangement joins TRBV28 to TRBJ2-5; 12 bases align to TRBD2. The CDR3 is made up of 12 amino acids. Germline lookup yields CDR1 MDHEN and CDR2 SYDVKM. CDR3 loop: CVSTSGGETQYF. CDR3 bases: TGTGTCAGTACTAGCGGGGGGGAGACCCAGTACTTC.

The CDR3 DNA is TGTGCCAGCAGCCCGCCCTTGGGGGTCAACACTGAAGCTTTCTTT. It translates to CASSPPLGVNTEAFF. The chain is built from TRBV28 and TRBJ1-1; weak D call: TRBD1 (5 bases). The V gene lost 6 bases and the J gene lost 2 bases, with 16 bases spanning the gap. There are 15 residues in the CDR3. Germline V lookup: CDR1 MDHEN, CDR2 SYDVKM.

The table lists this clonotype with a few counts. This chain joins TRBV20-1 and TRBJ2-7; possible D gene TRBD1, 6 bases. Germline V gene lookup returns CDR1 DFQATT and CDR2 SNEGSKA (reference sequence). The V end lost 1 base, the J end lost 9 bases, and 19 bases lay between the germline ends. The CDR3 extends over 14 amino acids. The CDR3 DNA is TGCAGTGCTAGAGGGACAGATTCTACACTATGGCAGTACTTC. Protein: CSARGTDSTLWQYF.

This chain links TRBV28 with TRBJ2-5, with D uncertain. The DNA end is more similar to TRBJ2-7, so the J call may be wrong. CDR1 and CDR2 (germline): MDHEN, SYDVKM. CDR3 length: 12 amino acids. The CDR3: CASRQVGYEQYF. CDR3 DNA sequence: TGTGCCAGCAGGCAGGTGGGGTACGAGCAGTACTTC.

A word on this clonotype: A much larger clone differs from this one at a single base, so this may be a read error. The rearrangement joins TRBV10-3 to TRBJ2-7; 7 nucleotides line up with TRBD1. Germline values: CDR1 ENHRY, CDR2 SYGVKD. The CDR3 extends over 17 amino acids. The CDR3 nucleotides are TGTACCATCAGTGACCCCCTTGGACAGGCTGCCTCCTACGAGCAGTACTTC. The encoded protein is CTISDPLGQAASYEQYF.

CDR3 sequence: CSVEDQDGTDYNEQFF. In DNA, the CDR3 is TGCAGCGTTGAAGATCAGGACGGGACAGACTACAATGAGCAGTTCTTC. The chain joins TRBV29-1 to TRBJ2-1; TRBD1 aligns across 7 bases. Germline loops: CDR1 SQVTM, CDR2 ANQGSEA. The V segment lost 0 bases and the J segment 3 bases; nucleotides outside the gene matches: 8. The CDR3 contains 16 residues.

The chain is built from TRBV10-3 and TRBJ2-1, with a possible D match to TRBD2 (5 bases). The germline V gene encodes CDR1 ENHRY and CDR2 SYGVKD. The V gene lost 1 base and the J gene lost 6 bases, with 10 bases spanning the gap. This CDR3 contains 14 residues. This CDR3 reads CAISEWVRGNEQFF. CDR3 nucleotides: TGTGCCATCAGTGAGTGGGTCCGGGGCAATGAGCAGTTCTTC.

The genes are TRBV7-6 and TRBJ2-3; D gene ambiguous. The length of the CDR3 is 13 residues. The germline CDR1 and CDR2 sequences are SGHVS and FNYEAQ. V was clipped by 5 bases and J by 4 bases, with 10 bases between them. CDR3 in amino acids: CASSDGSSDTQYF. The DNA for the CDR3 is TGTGCCAGCAGCGACGGGTCTTCAGATACGCAGTATTTT.

Notes on this clonotype: A junction boundary mismatches the germline segment, possibly from a read error. This sequence joins TRBV20-1 and TRBJ2-3; D is possibly TRBD2 (6 bases). This CDR3 is 14 amino acids long. Germline V gene sequence: CDR1 DFQATT, CDR2 SNEGSKA (reference sequence). The CDR3 DNA is TGCAGTGCTTCGGACGGTACTAGCACAGCTACGCAGTATTTT. Translation gives CSASDGTSTATQYF.

The chain recombines TRBV29-1 with TRBJ2-7; a possible D gene is TRBD2 (5 bases). Trimming removed 6 bases at V and 11 bases at J, with 20 bases between. The CDR3 sequence is 12 residues long. Germline lookup yields CDR1 SQVTM and CDR2 ANQGSEA. CDR3 sequence reads: CSVSTPSRGKYF. The CDR3 DNA reads TGCAGCGTCTCAACCCCTAGCCGGGGAAAGTACTTC.

This clonotype was observed a handful of times. The chain has TRBV4-1 and TRBJ2-1, with 10 bases fitting TRBD2. The germline V gene encodes CDR1 MGHRA and CDR2 YSYEKL. This CDR3 spans 16 amino acids. J was trimmed by 8 bases and V by 1 base; bases with no gene match: 8. The CDR3 nucleotides are TGCGCCAGCAGCCAAGCGTCAGCGGGAGGGGGCGATGAGCAGTTCTTC. Its translation is CASSQASAGGGDEQFF.

The V and J genes are TRBV5-1 and TRBJ2-7; 9 nucleotides agree with TRBD1. The V and J ends lost 4 bases and 6 bases, in that order; junction bases with no gene match: 8. Germline loops: CDR1 SGHRS, CDR2 YFSETQ. The CDR3 spans 14 residues. For the CDR3, the DNA is TGCGCCAGCAGCAGGGACAGGGCTGATCGCGAGCAGTACTTC. Protein: CASSRDRADREQYF. The variable domain in full, completed from reference TRBV5-1 and TRBJ2-7, reads KAGVTQTPRYLIKTRGQQVTLSCSPISGHRSVSWYQQTPGQGLQFLFEYFSETQRNKGNFPGRFSGRQFSNSRSEMNVSTLELGDSALYLCASSRDRADREQYFGPGTRLTVT.

This clonotype was found a few times. The chain has TRBV20-1 and TRBJ2-5, with TRBD2 matching over 7 bases. V dropped 2 bases and J dropped 2; count of bases not matched to a gene: 8. Germline CDR1 and CDR2: DFQATT and SNEGSKA (reference sequence). This CDR3 has 15 residues. This CDR3 is CSARITGGGQETQYF. The DNA of the CDR3 is TGCAGTGCTAGAATTACGGGAGGAGGTCAAGAGACCCAGTACTTC.

The V gene is TRBV20-1, the J gene TRBJ2-1; 12 bases line up with TRBD2. The CDR3 extends over 15 amino acids. From germline, CDR1 is DFQATT and CDR2 SNEGSKA (reference sequence). V trimming: 3 bases; J trimming: 8 bases; junction bases outside the gene matches: 8. CDR3 bases: TGCAGTGCTAGTAGGGTACTAGCGGGGGGTTATGAGCAGTTCTTC. Translation gives CSASRVLAGGYEQFF.

The genes are TRBV7-2 and TRBJ2-1; the match to TRBD2 covers 15 bases. The CDR3 is made up of 16 amino acids. Germline-derived CDR1 and CDR2 are SGHTA and FQGNSA. V dropped 3 bases and J dropped 9; count of bases not matched to a gene: 6. DNA of the CDR3: TGTGCCAGCAGCTTCGGGACTAGCGGGGGGCCAAGTGAGCAGTTCTTC. Its translation is CASSFGTSGGPSEQFF. Complete variable domain (other parts from reference TRBV7-2 and TRBJ2-1): GAGVSQSPSNKVTEKGKDVELRCDPISGHTALYWYRQSLGQGLEFLIYFQGNSAPDKSGLPSDRFSAERTGGSVSTLTIQRTQQEDSAVYLCASSFGTSGGPSEQFFGPGTRLTVL.